Below are 14 T cell receptor beta chains sequenced from a single sample in a study of cytomegalovirus exposure and HLA in healthy donors. This PCR relied on a set of 60 Vbeta primers and 13 Jbeta primers. Assay used: immunoSEQ multiplex PCR; TCRdb lists only in-frame clones, some missing. The profile shows around 190,000 clones, approximately 86% of them singletons. Sequenced sample: PBMCs. Receptors originate from a woman aged 30 to 39 in good health and CMV-seronegative.

As to this clone: One end of the junction fails to match germline, which may point to a read error. J is TRBJ2-2 and V is TRBV6-5; D possibly corresponds to TRBD1 (6 bases). The CDR3 loop spans 15 amino acids. Germline CDR1 MNHEY, CDR2 SVGAGI. The CDR3 DNA reads as TGTGCCAGCAGTTACCTAGGACAGAACATCGGGGAGCTGTTTTTT. This sequence encodes CASSYLGQNIGELFF.

The J gene is TRBJ2-5, the V gene TRBV7-2, with 7 positions matching TRBD2. The DNA matches TRBJ2-7 better at its end, which makes the J call doubtful. Germline V gene data show CDR1 as SGHTA and CDR2 as FQGNSA. This CDR3 has 17 residues. Here the CDR3 reads CASTAGVGGASGYEQYF. CDR3 nucleotide sequence: TGTGCCAGCACCGCGGGGGTGGGTGGGGCCTCGGGGTACGAGCAGTACTTC.

The genes are TRBV2 and TRBJ2-2; D is unresolved. Germline V lookup: CDR1 SNHLY, CDR2 FYNNEI. The CDR3 is 15 amino acids. V lost 7 bases and J 1 base, leaving 13 bases between the germline ends. The CDR3 bases are TGTGCCAGCAATATCCTAGGAGTGAACACCGGGGAGCTGTTTTTT. This sequence encodes CASNILGVNTGELFF.

The chain joins TRBV19 to TRBJ2-1; 9 bases match TRBD2. J lost 14 bases, V lost 3 bases, and 2 bases had no gene match. The CDR3 has 11 residues. CDR1 and CDR2 from the germline V gene are LNHDA and SQIVND (reference sequence). The DNA of the CDR3 is TGTGCCAGTAGTATTAGCGGGAGAGAGTTCTTC. It yields the protein CASSISGREFF.

The chain recombines TRBV5-1 with TRBJ1-1; possibly TRBD1 for D (5 bases). This CDR3 is 13 amino acids long. Germline V gives CDR1 SGHRS, CDR2 YFSETQ. V shed 2 bases and J shed 1 base, with 6 bases lying between them. The CDR3 coding sequence is TGCGCCAGCAGCTTAGACAGGAACACTGAAGCTTTCTTT. Protein sequence: CASSLDRNTEAFF.

The gene calls are TRBV2 and TRBJ2-5; TRBD2 matches at 9 bases. CDR3 length equals 15 residues. CDR1 is SNHLY and CDR2 is FYNNEI in the germline V gene. J lost 5 bases, V lost 3 bases, and 7 bases had no gene match. The CDR3 protein is CASSDIGLAWETQYF. The CDR3 DNA reads TGTGCCAGCAGTGACATTGGACTAGCGTGGGAGACCCAGTACTTC.

This rearrangement joins TRBV10-3 to TRBJ2-1, with TRBD2 identical over 7 bases. The CDR3 runs to 16 residues. The V and J ends lost 8 bases and 7 bases, in that order; junction bases with no gene match: 17. Germline-derived CDR1 and CDR2 are ENHRY and SYGVKD. CDR3 in amino acids: CAILSKKRDGVNEQFF. As DNA, the CDR3 is TGTGCCATCTTGTCGAAAAAGCGGGATGGGGTTAATGAGCAGTTCTTC.

The chain combines TRBV27 with TRBJ2-1; 8 bases align to TRBD2. The CDR3 is 16 amino acids. V lost 8 bases, J lost 6 bases, and 15 bases stayed unmatched. Looked up from germline, CDR1 is MNHEY and CDR2 is SMNVEV (reference sequence). The CDR3 bases are TGTGCCAGCCGGCCTGCGGGGGGCCGGGGTGGCAATGAGCAGTTCTTC. It codes for CASRPAGGRGGNEQFF.

The CDR3 region has the DNA TGTGCCAGCAGCCCCCCGGGTACGTTCTCCGAGCAGTACTTC. It is translated as CASSPPGTFSEQYF. The chain joins TRBV7-9 to TRBJ2-7; D is unresolved. V was cut by 5 bases and J by 6 bases, with 17 bases left in between. CDR1 is SEHNR and CDR2 is FQNEAQ in the germline V gene (reference sequence). The CDR3 has 14 amino acids.

In its sample, this clone was seen once. The CDR3 here is CASSHTPGGLPGGSEAFF. The DNA of the CDR3 is TGTGCCAGCAGCCACACCCCGGGGGGGCTTCCAGGTGGGTCTGAAGCTTTCTTT. The chain links TRBV11-2 to TRBJ1-1; the D gene is possibly TRBD1 (6 bases). The CDR3 is 18 residues long. Germline CDR1 is SGHAT and CDR2 is FQNNGV. V was clipped by 5 bases and J by 6 bases, with 28 bases between them.

The count of this clone is one. The chain recombines TRBV11-3 with TRBJ2-7; TRBD1 might be the D (6 bases). Per germline, CDR1 SGHNT and CDR2 YENEEA. V was pared by 3 bases and J by 3 bases, with 9 bases between. The CDR3 contains 13 residues. CDR3 residues: CASSFGQHYEQYF. CDR3 coding DNA: TGTGCCAGCAGCTTCGGACAGCACTACGAGCAGTACTTC.

This sequence joins TRBV5-6 and TRBJ2-1, with 7 bases that match TRBD1. CDR1 SGHDT and CDR2 YYEEEE come from the germline V gene. CDR3 size: 14 residues. The V segment lost 2 bases and the J segment 7 bases; nucleotides outside the gene matches: 6. The CDR3, as DNA: TGTGCCAGCAGCTTTGTATGGACAGGTAATGAGCAGTTCTTC. This codes for CASSFVWTGNEQFF. The full variable domain, its missing parts supplied by reference TRBV5-6 and TRBJ2-1, is DAGVTQSPTHLIKTRGQQVTLRCSPKSGHDTVSWYQQALGQGPQFIFQYYEEEERQRGNFPDRFSGHQFPNYSSELNVNALLLGDSALYLCASSFVWTGNEQFFGPGTRLTVL.

CDR3 region: CASSLHPSYGYTF. In nucleotides, the CDR3 is TGTGCCAGCAGTTTGCACCCTAGCTATGGCTACACCTTC. The chain uses TRBV28 and TRBJ1-2; no clear D gene. CDR3 size: 13 residues. Germline V gives CDR1 MDHEN, CDR2 SYDVKM. Trimming cost V 3 bases and J 4 bases, with 9 bases left between them.

The genes are TRBV5-1 and TRBJ1-1; D not certain. The germline V and J ends were trimmed by 0 bases and 3 bases, with 6 bases remaining between them. Germline V lookup: CDR1 SGHRS, CDR2 YFSETQ. This CDR3 has 13 residues. The CDR3 protein is CASSLVVDTEAFF. DNA for the CDR3: TGCGCCAGCAGCTTGGTAGTGGACACTGAAGCTTTCTTT. Full variable domain (outside the CDR3, taken from reference TRBV5-1 and TRBJ1-1): KAGVTQTPRYLIKTRGQQVTLSCSPISGHRSVSWYQQTPGQGLQFLFEYFSETQRNKGNFPGRFSGRQFSNSRSEMNVSTLELGDSALYLCASSLVVDTEAFFGQGTRLTVV.